Presented here are 9 T cell receptor beta chains from one specimen sequenced in a study of T cell repertoires in cytomegalovirus infection. No cognate antigen is known for these TCRs. TCRdb analysed the reads with MiXCR anew, one entry per CDR3 protein. The data contain 400,000 to 600,000 distinct CDR3 sequences, more than 40% of them singletons. The specimen comprised cultured PBMCs, sampled from culture after CMV antigen stimulation. Every receptor here comes from a human donor in good health (CMV status not recorded). Some clones in this sample may be carry-over from other donors' samples.

A few counts support this clonotype. The chain couples TRBV6-1 to TRBJ2-5; D is tentatively TRBD1 or TRBD2 (5 bases each). V lost 2 bases and J 6 bases, leaving 10 bases between the germline ends. Per the germline V gene, CDR1 is MNHNS and CDR2 is SASEGT. This CDR3 comprises 13 residues. The CDR3 reads CASSENGAQTQYF. The CDR3 bases are TGTGCCAGCAGTGAAAACGGGGCCCAGACCCAGTACTTC.

CDR3 sequence reads: CASSSWPKQYF. The CDR3, as DNA: TGTGCCAGCAGTTCCTGGCCAAAACAGTATTTT. The rearrangement uses TRBV6-5 and TRBJ2-3; D gene ambiguous. The V and J ends lost 4 bases and 12 bases respectively, with 11 bases between them. CDR3 length: 11 amino acids. Germline V lookup: CDR1 MNHEY, CDR2 SVGAGI.

The chain joins TRBV6-6 to TRBJ1-6; D unclear. The V gene's germline CDR1 is MNHNY and CDR2 SVGAGI (reference sequence). The V end lost 0 bases, the J end lost 0 bases, and 9 bases lay between the germline ends. This CDR3 contains 17 residues. CDR3: CASSYSARSSYNSPLHF. Here the CDR3 DNA reads TGTGCCAGCAGTTACTCAGCCCGCAGCTCCTATAATTCACCCCTCCACTTT.

This clonotype was counted at least ten times. CDR3 in amino acids: CASSKRRDHNEQFF. Here the CDR3 DNA reads TGTGCCAGCAGCAAACGCCGGGACCACAATGAGCAGTTCTTC. V and J are TRBV7-2 and TRBJ2-1; possibly TRBD1 or TRBD2 for D (5 bases each). Trimming removed 5 bases from V and 5 bases from J, with 13 bases in between. Germline V CDR1 and CDR2: SGHTA, FQGNSA. The CDR3 runs 14 residues.

Concerning this clonotype: An end of the junction differs from the germline gene, which may be a read error. The chain couples TRBV7-2 to TRBJ1-2, with 7 bases matching TRBD1. CDR3 length: 15 residues. Germline V gene lookup returns CDR1 SGHTA and CDR2 FQGNSA. The CDR3 sequence is CASSLATGWNYGYTF. The CDR3 bases are TGTGCCAGCAGCCTAGCGACAGGGTGGAACTATGGCTACACCTTC.

This sequence joins TRBV5-1 and TRBJ2-6; D uncertain. Trimming took off 4 bases at V and 1 base at J, with 6 bases between the two ends. The CDR3 totals 14 residues. Germline V lookup: CDR1 SGHRS, CDR2 YFSETQ. The CDR3 reads CASSVRSGANVLTF. CDR3 DNA: TGCGCCAGCAGCGTACGTTCTGGGGCCAACGTCCTGACTTTC.

This chain uses TRBV12-5 with TRBJ2-1; TRBD1 might be the D (6 bases). The V and J ends lost 5 bases and 6 bases respectively, with 14 bases between them. This CDR3 region has 14 residues. The germline V gene encodes CDR1 LGHNT and CDR2 FRNRAP. The CDR3 DNA follows: TGTGCTAGTGGTGTGGGACAAGCCCCCAATGAGCAGTTCTTC. Its protein product is CASGVGQAPNEQFF.

The rearrangement joins TRBV6-1 to TRBJ2-7, with D possibly called TRBD1 or TRBD2 (5 bases each). V was trimmed by 5 bases and J by 2 bases, leaving 28 bases between them. Germline CDR1 MNHNS, CDR2 SASEGT. CDR3 size: 19 residues. The DNA for the CDR3 is TGTGCCAGCAGTAGACAGTCCTCCTATGCGTTAAGCGGAGCCTACGAGCAGTACTTC. The encoded protein is CASSRQSSYALSGAYEQYF.

This clonotype has a count of ten or more. The CDR3 DNA sequence: TGTGCCAGCACCCCACAGGGATTTACGGGCGAGCAGTACTTC. It codes for CASTPQGFTGEQYF. The genes are TRBV7-2 and TRBJ2-7, with a weak D call TRBD1 (6 bases). Germline V gene sequence: CDR1 SGHTA, CDR2 FQGNSA. The ends were cut back, 7 bases at V and 6 bases at J, with 19 bases in the middle. This CDR3 region has 14 residues.